This record concerns one TCR beta chain sequence. This specimen comes from a study of blood T cell repertoires in COVID-19. At the level of the study: COVID-19 samples from acute and convalescent phases originated in the United States, Italy and Spain.

Germline-derived CDR1 and CDR2 are MNHEY and SVGAGI. The CDR3 extends over 15 amino acids. Trimming pared 7 bases from V and 0 bases from J, leaving 13 bases between. Authors' methods: The assay estimated nucleated cells by amplifying reference gene primers. Profiled with immunoSEQ multiplex PCR; TCRdb holds only in-frame clones, not every one. V and J calls and clone size are copied from that table; D and trimming were computed from the DNA. Of 180,000 or so clones listed, roughly 89% are singletons. This clonotype was sampled from a woman in her forties or fifties with acute or convalescent COVID-19. The rearrangement uses TRBV6-5 and TRBJ1-3; D not resolved. Sequenced input: peripheral blood. The CDR3 sequence: CASTSSGVSGNTIYF. DNA for the CDR3: TGTGCCAGCACCTCCTCCGGGGTCTCTGGAAACACCATATATTTT.